This T cell receptor beta chain was sequenced in a study of cytomegalovirus exposure and HLA in healthy donors. Details on this clone: Its antigen is currently unknown.

This CDR3 contains 16 residues. Losses at the gene ends were 5 bases for V and 5 bases for J; bases not matched to a gene: 6. Germline V gene sequence: CDR1 SNHLY, CDR2 FYNNEI. PCR employed 60 Vbeta and 13 Jbeta primers. Profiling relied on immunoSEQ multiplex PCR, and the TCRdb table lists in-frame clones only, not all of them. This table holds 100,000 to 150,000 clones, over 70% found once. General study points: Fewer N-insertions (relative to the roughly 660-donor mean) were reportedly seen in an Asian-associated ancestry cluster in a later analysis.

The source material was PBMCs. The rearrangement uses TRBV2 and TRBJ2-5, with TRBD2 identical over 15 bases. The receptor was derived from a woman in her forties or fifties in good health and CMV-seronegative. The CDR3 region is CASSWTSGRAGETQYF. DNA of the CDR3: TGTGCCAGCAGTTGGACTAGCGGGAGGGCCGGGGAGACCCAGTACTTC.